These 7 T cell receptor beta chains were all obtained from the same sample, sequenced in a study of CXCR3-negative and CXCR3-positive naive CD8 T cells. TRB cDNA libraries were made by UMI-labeled 5' RACE. TCRdb reprocessed the 5' RACE reads; each CDR3 protein has one entry and no DNA is given. The sample data list about 89,000 distinct CDR3 sequences. The study, taken as a whole, reports: Naive CXCR3-positive cells had TRB CDR3s more hydrophobic than those of CXCR3-negative naive cells.

These receptors have no identified antigens. The sequencing sample was made of naive CXCR3+ CD8+ T cells from blood. Subset specified: CD45RO-CCR7+CD27+CD95- naive CD8+ T cells expressing CXCR3 (TNR3+). The origin of the receptors is a human donor in good health. Some clones in this sample may be carry-over from other donors' samples.

This sequence joins TRBV12-5 and TRBJ1-1. This CDR3 contains 15 residues. Per germline, CDR1 LGHNT and CDR2 FRNRAP. The chain's CDR3 is CASGLDSGLNTEAFF.

The V gene is TRBV19, the J gene TRBJ2-2; checking the TCRdb D call of TRBD1 is not possible without DNA. Per the germline V gene, CDR1 is LNHDA and CDR2 is SQIVND (reference sequence). The CDR3 runs to 13 residues. This CDR3 reads CASSSEGVGELFF.

The chain links TRBV29-1 to TRBJ2-7; TCRdb's D call, TRBD1, is unchecked because there is no DNA. CDR3 length: 13 residues. Germline V gene data show CDR1 as SQVTM and CDR2 as ANQGSEA. This CDR3 is CSVEITGYYEQYF.

The chain employs TRBV29-1 and TRBJ2-7; the TCRdb call, TRBD1, lacks DNA for checking. This CDR3 region has 17 residues. CDR1 and CDR2 from the germline V gene are SQVTM and ANQGSEA. This chain's CDR3 is CSVAPARPGQGIHEQYF.

The chain joins TRBV29-1 to TRBJ2-7; TCRdb lists TRBD1, though no DNA is available to test this call. This CDR3 is built from 12 residues. The germline CDR1 and CDR2 sequences are SQVTM and ANQGSEA. The CDR3 sequence is CSYTRGPYEQYF.

The rearrangement links TRBV11-2 to TRBJ2-5; with no DNA, the TCRdb D assignment of TRBD1 cannot be verified. This CDR3 spans 14 amino acids. Germline V gene lookup returns CDR1 SGHAT and CDR2 FQNNGV. CDR3 residues: CASSPGTGLETQYF.

The J gene is TRBJ2-7, the V gene TRBV14; no DNA is available, so the TRBD2 call from TCRdb remains unchecked. Looked up from germline, CDR1 is SGHDN and CDR2 is FVKESK. This CDR3 has 15 residues. The CDR3: CASSQAAGWTYEQYF.